These T cell receptor beta chains were read from a single sample in a study of cytomegalovirus exposure and HLA in healthy donors. Assay used: immunoSEQ multiplex PCR; TCRdb lists only in-frame clones, some missing. In the table there are some 190,000 clones, about 81% of which are singletons. Sequencing used PBMCs. These receptor sequences come from a man aged 35 to 55 in good health and CMV-seronegative. Each CDR3 is given with its conserved first and last residue. D genes are given only for firm matches. Clone size is given for some rows only: seen once, a few or many times, or a class if the clone is expanded.

- TRBD2 TRBJ2-5 TRBV7-9 CASSSPQGGVTQYF TGTGCCAGCAGCTCACCCCAGGGAGGGGTGACCCAGTACTTC
few TRBD1 TRBJ1-4 TRBV14 CASSQERTGGNEKLFF TGTGCCAGCAGCCAAGAAAGAACAGGGGGTAATGAAAAACTGTTTTTT
- - TRBJ2-7 TRBV28 CASSLLQGLYEQYF TGTGCCAGCAGTTTGTTGCAGGGCCTCTACGAGCAGTACTTC
few - TRBJ2-7 TRBV7-9 CAVDKQTYEQYF TGTGCCGTCGACAAACAGACCTACGAGCAGTACTTC
- - TRBJ1-6 TRBV5-6 CASTLLGRLLNSPLHF TGTGCCAGCACCCTTTTGGGGCGTCTTCTTAATTCACCCCTCCACTTT
- TRBD2 TRBJ2-3 TRBV11-3 CASSWGLGGPADTQYF TGTGCCAGCAGCTGGGGCCTGGGAGGGCCAGCAGATACGCAGTATTTT
once - TRBJ2-7 TRBV7-3 CASTTPSPGEQYF TGTGCCAGCACCACCCCCTCACCCGGCGAGCAGTACTTC
few TRBD2 TRBJ2-1 TRBV7-2 CASSLGGEGIREQFF TGTGCCAGCAGCTTAGGGGGGGAGGGGATACGAGAGCAGTTCTTC
- TRBD1 TRBJ2-2 TRBV6-1 CASSDRTGNTGELFF TGTGCCAGCAGTGATCGGACAGGGAACACCGGGGAGCTGTTTTTT
- - TRBJ2-5 TRBV30 CAWSRRETQYF TGTGCCTGGAGCCGTCGGGAGACCCAGTACTTC
- TRBD1 TRBJ1-2 TRBV7-2 CASRRGTELGGYTF TGTGCCAGCAGGCGCGGGACAGAGCTCGGAGGCTACACCTTC
- TRBD2 TRBJ2-1 TRBV4-1 CASSQVKFGTSGRLDEQFF TGCGCCAGCAGCCAAGTAAAATTTGGGACTAGCGGGAGGTTGGATGAGCAGTTCTTC
- TRBD2 TRBJ2-2 TRBV19 CASSFSLAGGGAGELFF TGTGCCAGTAGTTTCTCCCTGGCGGGAGGGGGAGCCGGGGAGCTGTTTTTT
- TRBD1 TRBJ2-5 TRBV2 CASSRDRQETQYF TGTGCCAGCAGCCGGGACAGACAAGAGACCCAGTACTTC
- TRBD1 TRBJ2-5 TRBV15 CATSSGDRAGRETQYF TGTGCCACCAGCAGTGGGGACAGGGCGGGTCGAGAGACCCAGTACTTC
- - TRBJ2-7 TRBV11-3 CASSRSGFEQYF TGTGCCAGCAGCAGATCAGGGTTTGAGCAGTACTTC
- - TRBJ2-7 TRBV5-5 CASSLGFGRQNEQYF TGTGCCAGCAGCCTCGGGTTTGGGAGGCAAAATGAGCAGTACTTC
- TRBD1 TRBJ1-6 TRBV23-1 CASNKTSGTGGNSPLHF TGCGCCAGCAACAAGACGTCCGGGACAGGGGGCAATTCACCCCTCCACTTT
- TRBD1 TRBJ2-7 TRBV29-1 CSVRDRVRSYEQYF TGCAGCGTCCGGGACAGGGTAAGGTCCTACGAGCAGTACTTC
- TRBD1 TRBJ1-6 TRBV5-1 CASSPGQGYSPLHF TGCGCCAGCAGCCCGGGACAGGGATATTCACCCCTCCACTTT
- TRBD1 TRBJ2-1 TRBV5-1 CASSSWPGQGNEQFF TGCGCCAGCAGCTCATGGCCGGGACAGGGTAATGAGCAGTTCTTC
few - TRBJ2-5 TRBV18 CASSPIRETQYF TGTGCCAGCTCACCAATCAGGGAGACCCAGTACTTC
- TRBD2 TRBJ2-1 TRBV5-1 CASSPNAGLAGGNEQFF TGCGCCAGCAGCCCGAACGCAGGACTAGCGGGAGGCAATGAGCAGTTCTTC
- TRBD2 TRBJ2-1 TRBV15 CATNRLAGGGEQFF TGTGCCACCAATAGACTAGCGGGAGGGGGTGAGCAGTTCTTC
- - TRBJ2-2 TRBV5-4 CASSLDRLGTGELFF TGTGCCAGCAGCCTCGACAGGCTAGGCACCGGGGAGCTGTTTTTT
- TRBD2 TRBJ2-5 TRBV7-2 CASSPLLAGTYQETQYF TGTGCCAGCAGCCCCCTTCTAGCGGGTACGTACCAAGAGACCCAGTACTTC
- TRBD1 TRBJ1-2 TRBV7-3 CASSLDRGDGYTF TGTGCCAGCAGCTTGGACAGGGGAGATGGCTACACCTTC
- - TRBJ1-2 TRBV15 CATSRDAGPLGGGYTF TGTGCCACCAGCAGAGATGCGGGACCCCTAGGCGGTGGCTACACCTTC
once TRBD1 TRBJ2-2 TRBV11-2 CASSRDRVGNTGELFF TGTGCCAGCAGCCGTGACAGGGTAGGAAACACCGGGGAGCTGTTTTTT
- TRBD1 TRBJ1-2 TRBV5-6 CASSPETGEVSNYGYTF TGTGCCAGCAGCCCAGAGACAGGGGAAGTATCTAACTATGGCTACACCTTC
- TRBD1 TRBJ2-1 TRBV7-2 CASSVGDRGHNEQFF TGTGCCAGCAGCGTCGGGGACAGGGGACACAATGAGCAGTTCTTC